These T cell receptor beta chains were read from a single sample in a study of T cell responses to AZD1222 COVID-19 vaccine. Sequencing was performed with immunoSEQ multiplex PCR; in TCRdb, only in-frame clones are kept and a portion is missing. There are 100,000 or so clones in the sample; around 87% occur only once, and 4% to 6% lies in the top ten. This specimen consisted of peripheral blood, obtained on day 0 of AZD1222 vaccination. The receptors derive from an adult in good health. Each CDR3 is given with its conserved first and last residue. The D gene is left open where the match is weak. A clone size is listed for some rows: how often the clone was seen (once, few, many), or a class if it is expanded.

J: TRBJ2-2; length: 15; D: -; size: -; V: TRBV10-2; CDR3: CASTFTATGTGELFF; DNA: TGCGCCAGCACATTTACCGCGACGGGCACCGGGGAGCTGTTTTTT
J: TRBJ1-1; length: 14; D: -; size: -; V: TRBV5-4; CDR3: CASSDPTGRLEAFF; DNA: TGTGCCAGCAGCGACCCGACAGGCCGACTTGAAGCTTTCTTT
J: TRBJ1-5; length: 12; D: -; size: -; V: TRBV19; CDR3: CASSIDARPQHF; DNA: TGTGCCAGTAGTATCGACGCCCGGCCCCAGCATTTT
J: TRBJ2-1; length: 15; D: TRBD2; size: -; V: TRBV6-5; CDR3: CASGRSGVSYNEQFF; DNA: TGTGCCAGCGGAAGAAGCGGGGTCTCCTACAATGAGCAGTTCTTC
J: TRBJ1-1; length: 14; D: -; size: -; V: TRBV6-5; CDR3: CASSPRVTSPEAFF; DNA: TGTGCCAGCAGTCCTCGAGTGACCTCCCCTGAAGCTTTCTTT
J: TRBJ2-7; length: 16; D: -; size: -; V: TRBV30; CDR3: CAWSPPGRIIAYEQYF; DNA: TGTGCCTGGAGTCCTCCGGGCAGGATCATAGCCTACGAGCAGTACTTC
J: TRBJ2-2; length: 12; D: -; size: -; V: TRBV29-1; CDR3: CSVGSRPGELFF; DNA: TGCAGCGTTGGTTCCCGTCCCGGGGAGCTGTTTTTT
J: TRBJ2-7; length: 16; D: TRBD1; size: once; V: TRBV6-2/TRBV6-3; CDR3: CASSYDRDRGTHEQYF; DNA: TGTGCCAGCAGTTACGACCGGGACAGGGGTACCCACGAGCAGTACTTC
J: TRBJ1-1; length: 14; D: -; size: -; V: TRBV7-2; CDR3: CASSLGAASTEAFF; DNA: TGTGCCAGCAGCTTAGGCGCGGCGAGCACTGAAGCTTTCTTT
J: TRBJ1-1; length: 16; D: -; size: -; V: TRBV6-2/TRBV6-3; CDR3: CASSPLGTLKKGEAFF; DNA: TGTGCCAGCAGCCCTCTCGGGACGCTAAAAAAAGGGGAAGCTTTCTTT
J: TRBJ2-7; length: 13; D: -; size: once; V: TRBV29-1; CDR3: CSVALAEYYEQYF; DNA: TGCAGCGTTGCTTTAGCGGAATACTACGAGCAGTACTTC
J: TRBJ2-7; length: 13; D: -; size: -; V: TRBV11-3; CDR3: CASSLDPSHEQYF; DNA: TGTGCCAGCAGCTTAGATCCTAGCCACGAGCAGTACTTC
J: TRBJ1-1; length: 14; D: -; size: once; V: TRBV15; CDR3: CATRMGVKNTEAFF; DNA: TGTGCCACCAGAATGGGGGTAAAAAACACTGAAGCTTTCTTT
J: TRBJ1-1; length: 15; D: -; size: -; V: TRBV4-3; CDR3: CASSQDGTFGTEAFF; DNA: TGCGCCAGCAGCCAGGACGGGACTTTCGGCACTGAAGCTTTCTTT
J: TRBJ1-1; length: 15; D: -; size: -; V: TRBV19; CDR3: CASSISLTPGTEAFF; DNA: TGTGCCAGTAGTATCTCGTTGACCCCCGGCACTGAAGCTTTCTTT
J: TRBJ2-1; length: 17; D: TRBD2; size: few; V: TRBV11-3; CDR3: CASSSQWVAGIVYEQFF; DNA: TGTGCCAGCAGCTCCCAGTGGGTAGCGGGAATTGTCTATGAGCAGTTCTTC
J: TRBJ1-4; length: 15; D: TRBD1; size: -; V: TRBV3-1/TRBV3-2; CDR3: CASSLRQGKNEKLFF; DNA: TGTGCCAGCAGCCTGCGACAGGGGAAGAATGAAAAACTGTTTTTT
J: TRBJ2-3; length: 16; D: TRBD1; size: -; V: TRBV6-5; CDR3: CASSYSTGPGIDTQYF; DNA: TGTGCCAGCAGTTACTCGACAGGGCCGGGAATAGATACGCAGTATTTT
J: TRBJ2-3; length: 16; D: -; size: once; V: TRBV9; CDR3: CASSGFRGVGSDTQYF; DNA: TGTGCCAGCAGTGGCTTTCGGGGCGTAGGATCAGATACGCAGTATTTT
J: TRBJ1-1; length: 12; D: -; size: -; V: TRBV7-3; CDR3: CASSSLYVEAFF; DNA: TGTGCCAGCAGCTCGCTCTACGTTGAAGCTTTCTTT
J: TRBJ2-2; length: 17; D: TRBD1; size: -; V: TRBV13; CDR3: CASSFRKTGMNTGELFF; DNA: TGTGCCAGCAGCTTCCGTAAGACAGGGATGAACACCGGGGAGCTGTTTTTT
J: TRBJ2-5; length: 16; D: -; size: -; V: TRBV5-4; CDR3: CASSLDAGTLQETQYF; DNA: TGTGCCAGCAGCTTGGATGCAGGGACTCTCCAAGAGACCCAGTACTTC
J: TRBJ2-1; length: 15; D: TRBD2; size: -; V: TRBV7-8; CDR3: CASILGLAGHNEQFF; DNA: TGTGCCAGCATACTAGGGCTAGCGGGTCACAATGAGCAGTTCTTC
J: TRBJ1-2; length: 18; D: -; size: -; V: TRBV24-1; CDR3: CATSDLHPKAAGPDGYTF; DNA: TGTGCCACCAGTGATTTGCACCCCAAGGCAGCCGGTCCGGATGGCTACACCTTC
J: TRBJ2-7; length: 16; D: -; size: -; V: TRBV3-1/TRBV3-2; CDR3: CASSPGDGTISYEQYF; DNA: TGTGCCAGCAGCCCCGGGGATGGGACCATATCCTACGAGCAGTACTTC
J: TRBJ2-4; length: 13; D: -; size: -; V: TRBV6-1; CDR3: CASSEGHRDIQYF; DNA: TGTGCCAGCAGTGAAGGGCACAGGGACATTCAGTACTTC
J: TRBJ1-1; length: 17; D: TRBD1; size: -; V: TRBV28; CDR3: CASRLRPWTGAETEAFF; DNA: TGTGCCAGCAGGCTCAGACCTTGGACAGGGGCCGAGACTGAAGCTTTCTTT
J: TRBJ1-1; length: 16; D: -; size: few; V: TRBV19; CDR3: CASSIGGGVVNTEAFF; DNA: TGTGCCAGTAGTATCGGGGGCGGGGTGGTCAACACTGAAGCTTTCTTT
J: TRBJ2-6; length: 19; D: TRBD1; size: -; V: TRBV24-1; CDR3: CATSDGPGQPLSGANVLTF; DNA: TGTGCCACCAGTGATGGGCCGGGACAGCCCCTCTCTGGGGCCAACGTCCTGACTTTC
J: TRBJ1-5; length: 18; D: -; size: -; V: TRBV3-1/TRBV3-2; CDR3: CASSHAHRASRAGEPQHF; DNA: TGTGCCAGCAGCCACGCGCACCGGGCGAGTAGAGCAGGAGAGCCCCAGCATTTT
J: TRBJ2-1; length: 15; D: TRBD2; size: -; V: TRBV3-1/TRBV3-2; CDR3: CASSVQGLDDKEQFF; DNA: TGTGCCAGCAGCGTACAGGGACTAGATGATAAGGAGCAGTTCTTC
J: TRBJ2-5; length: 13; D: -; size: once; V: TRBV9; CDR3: CASSPPGRETQYF; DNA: TGTGCCAGCAGCCCGCCCGGCCGGGAGACCCAGTACTTC
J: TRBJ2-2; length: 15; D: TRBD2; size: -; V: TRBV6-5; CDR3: CASSLAGGSGGELFF; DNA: TGTGCCAGCAGCCTAGCGGGGGGATCGGGCGGGGAGCTGTTTTTT
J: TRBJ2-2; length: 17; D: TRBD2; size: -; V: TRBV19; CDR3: CASSRLAGGPDTGELFF; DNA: TGTGCCAGTAGCCGACTAGCGGGAGGGCCAGACACCGGGGAGCTGTTTTTT
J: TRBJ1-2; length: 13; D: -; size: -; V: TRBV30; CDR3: CAWSWEGDYGYTF; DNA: TGTGCCTGGAGTTGGGAGGGGGACTATGGCTACACCTTC
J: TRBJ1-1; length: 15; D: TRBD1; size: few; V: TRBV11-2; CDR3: CASSFQTGGYTEAFF; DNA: TGTGCCAGCAGCTTCCAGACAGGGGGGTACACTGAAGCTTTCTTT
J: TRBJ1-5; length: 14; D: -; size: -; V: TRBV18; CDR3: CASSRGQTGQPQHF; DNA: TGTGCCAGCTCACGAGGACAAACGGGTCAGCCCCAGCATTTT
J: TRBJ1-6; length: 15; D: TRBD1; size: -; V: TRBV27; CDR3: CASSSPTGKGSPLHF; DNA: TGTGCCAGCAGTTCCCCGACAGGGAAAGGTTCACCCCTCCACTTT
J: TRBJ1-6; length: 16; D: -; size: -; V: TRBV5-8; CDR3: CASSLAEATHNSPLHF; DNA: TGTGCCAGCAGCTTGGCCGAGGCAACCCATAATTCACCCCTCCACTTT
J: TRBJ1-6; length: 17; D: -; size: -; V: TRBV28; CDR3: CASSENAGTLIYSPLHF; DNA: TGTGCCAGCAGCGAGAACGCCGGGACACTAATTTATTCACCCCTCCACTTT
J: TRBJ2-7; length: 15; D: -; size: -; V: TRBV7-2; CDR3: CASSLAHGGEDEQYF; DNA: TGTGCCAGCAGCTTAGCGCATGGGGGCGAAGACGAGCAGTACTTC
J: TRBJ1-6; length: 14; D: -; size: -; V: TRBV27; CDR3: CARGQLSYNSPLHF; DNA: TGTGCCAGAGGACAGCTCTCCTATAATTCACCCCTCCACTTT
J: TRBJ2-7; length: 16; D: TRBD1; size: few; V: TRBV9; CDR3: CASSTTDRLSSYEQYF; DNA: TGTGCCAGCAGCACGACGGACAGGCTTAGCTCCTACGAGCAGTACTTC
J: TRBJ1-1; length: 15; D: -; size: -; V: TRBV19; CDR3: CASSAMDAQNTEAFF; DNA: TGTGCCAGTAGTGCCATGGACGCACAAAACACTGAAGCTTTCTTT
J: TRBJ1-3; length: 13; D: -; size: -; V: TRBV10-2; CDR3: CASGWDSGNTIYF; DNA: TGCGCCAGCGGTTGGGACTCTGGAAACACCATATATTTT
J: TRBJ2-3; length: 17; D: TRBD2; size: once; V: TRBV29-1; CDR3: CSVETTSGGHSTDTQYF; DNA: TGCAGCGTTGAAACGACTAGCGGGGGCCATAGCACAGATACGCAGTATTTT
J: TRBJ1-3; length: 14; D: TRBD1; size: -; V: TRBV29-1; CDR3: CSVGHRGAGNTIYF; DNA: TGCAGCGTCGGTCACAGGGGCGCTGGAAACACCATATATTTT
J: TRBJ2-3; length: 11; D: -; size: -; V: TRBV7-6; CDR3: CASSLGGSQYF; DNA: TGTGCCAGCAGCTTAGGGGGCTCGCAGTATTTT
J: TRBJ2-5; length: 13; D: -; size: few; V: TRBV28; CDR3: CASTKQGWETQYF; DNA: TGTGCCAGCACCAAACAGGGATGGGAGACCCAGTACTTC
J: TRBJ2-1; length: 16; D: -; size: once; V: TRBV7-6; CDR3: CASSRPYRSSYNEQFF; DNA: TGTGCCAGCAGCCGGCCCTACCGAAGCTCCTACAATGAGCAGTTCTTC
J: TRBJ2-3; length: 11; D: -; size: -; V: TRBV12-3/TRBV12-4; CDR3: CASRTADTQYF; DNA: TGTGCCAGCAGGACAGCAGATACGCAGTATTTT
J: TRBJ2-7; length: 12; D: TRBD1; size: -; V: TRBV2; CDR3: CASSDRGPEQYF; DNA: TGTGCCAGCAGTGACAGGGGGCCCGAGCAGTACTTC
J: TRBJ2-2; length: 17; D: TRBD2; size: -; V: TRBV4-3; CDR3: CASSQKHGRAGTGELFF; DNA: TGCGCCAGCAGCCAAAAACACGGGAGGGCGGGAACCGGGGAGCTGTTTTTT
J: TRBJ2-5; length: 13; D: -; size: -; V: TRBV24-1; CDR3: CATSDPQRETQYF; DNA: TGTGCCACCAGTGACCCTCAACGGGAGACCCAGTACTTC